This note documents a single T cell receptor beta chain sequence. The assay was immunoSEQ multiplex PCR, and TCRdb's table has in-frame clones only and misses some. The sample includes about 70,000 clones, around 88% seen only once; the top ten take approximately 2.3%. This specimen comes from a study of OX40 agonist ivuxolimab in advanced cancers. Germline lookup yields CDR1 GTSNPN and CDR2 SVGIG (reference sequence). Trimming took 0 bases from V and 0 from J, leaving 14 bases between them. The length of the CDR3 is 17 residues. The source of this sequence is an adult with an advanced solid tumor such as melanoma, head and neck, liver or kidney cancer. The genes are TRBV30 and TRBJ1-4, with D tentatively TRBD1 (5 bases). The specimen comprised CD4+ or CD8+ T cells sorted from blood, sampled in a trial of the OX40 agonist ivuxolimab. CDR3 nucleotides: TGTGCCTGGAGTGTAGGATTTGGGGCCGCAACTAATGAAAAACTGTTTTTT. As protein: CAWSVGFGAATNEKLFF.